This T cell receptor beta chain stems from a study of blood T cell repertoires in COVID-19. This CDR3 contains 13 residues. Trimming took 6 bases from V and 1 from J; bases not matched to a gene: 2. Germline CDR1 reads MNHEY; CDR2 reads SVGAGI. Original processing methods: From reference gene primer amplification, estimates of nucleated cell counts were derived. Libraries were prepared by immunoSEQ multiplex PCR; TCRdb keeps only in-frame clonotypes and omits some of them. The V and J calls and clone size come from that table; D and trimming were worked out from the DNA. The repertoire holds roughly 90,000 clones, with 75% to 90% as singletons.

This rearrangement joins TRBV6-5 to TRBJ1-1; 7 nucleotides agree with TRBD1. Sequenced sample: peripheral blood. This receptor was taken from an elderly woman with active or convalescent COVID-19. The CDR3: CASRRTGNTEAFF. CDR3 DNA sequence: TGTGCCAGCAGGAGGACAGGGAACACTGAAGCTTTCTTT.